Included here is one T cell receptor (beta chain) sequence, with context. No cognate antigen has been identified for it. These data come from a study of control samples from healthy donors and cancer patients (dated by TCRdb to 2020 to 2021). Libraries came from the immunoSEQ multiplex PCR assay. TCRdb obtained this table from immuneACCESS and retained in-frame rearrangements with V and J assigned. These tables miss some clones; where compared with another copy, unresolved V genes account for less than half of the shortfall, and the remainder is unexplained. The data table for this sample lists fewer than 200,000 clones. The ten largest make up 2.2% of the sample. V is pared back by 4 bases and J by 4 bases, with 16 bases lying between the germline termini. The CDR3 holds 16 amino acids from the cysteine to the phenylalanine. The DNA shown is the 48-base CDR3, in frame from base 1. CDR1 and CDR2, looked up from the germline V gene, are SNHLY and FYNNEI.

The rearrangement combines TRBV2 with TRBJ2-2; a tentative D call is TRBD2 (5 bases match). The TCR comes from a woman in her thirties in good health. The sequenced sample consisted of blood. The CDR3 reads CASSADYERTTGELFF. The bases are TGTGCCAGCAGTGCCGACTACGAGCGGACCACCGGGGAGCTGTTTTTT.